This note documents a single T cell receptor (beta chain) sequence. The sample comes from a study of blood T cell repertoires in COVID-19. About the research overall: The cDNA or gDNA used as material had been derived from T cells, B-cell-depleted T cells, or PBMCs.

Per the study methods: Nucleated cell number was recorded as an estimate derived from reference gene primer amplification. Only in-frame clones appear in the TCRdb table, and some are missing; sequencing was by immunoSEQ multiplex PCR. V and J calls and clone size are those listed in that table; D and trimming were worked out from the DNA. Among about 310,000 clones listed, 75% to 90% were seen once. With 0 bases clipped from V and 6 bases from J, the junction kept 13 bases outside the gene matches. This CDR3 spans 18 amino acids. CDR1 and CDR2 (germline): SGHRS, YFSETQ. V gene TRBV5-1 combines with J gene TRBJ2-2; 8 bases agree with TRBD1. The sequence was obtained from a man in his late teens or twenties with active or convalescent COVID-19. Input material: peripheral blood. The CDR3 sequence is CASSLVFPGRGRAGELFF. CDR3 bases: TGCGCCAGCAGCTTGGTGTTCCCTGGCAGGGGGCGCGCCGGGGAGCTGTTTTTT.